This TCR beta chain was obtained from a study of T cells in Graves' hyperthyroidism and ophthalmopathy. Trimming took off 3 bases at V and 8 bases at J, with 13 bases between the two ends. This CDR3 contains 12 residues. Germline V gene sequence: CDR1 DFQATT, CDR2 SNEGSKA (reference sequence). RNA transcripts provided the source from which TCR beta CDR3 regions were amplified. The HTBI primer set drove a first-round RT-PCR of the TCR CDR3. One entry per CDR3 protein, called by TCRdb with MiXCR from the multiplex PCR reads. The table includes 600,000 to 700,000 distinct CDR3 sequences, roughly 14% detected once.

The receptor was derived from a woman aged 40 to 50 with Graves' ophthalmopathy. The V gene is TRBV20-1, the J gene TRBJ1-1, with a possible D match to TRBD1 (5 bases). The sequenced sample was blood. DNA of the CDR3: TGCAGTGCTAGGGGGCAGGTTATCGAAGCTTTCTTT. As protein: CSARGQVIEAFF.